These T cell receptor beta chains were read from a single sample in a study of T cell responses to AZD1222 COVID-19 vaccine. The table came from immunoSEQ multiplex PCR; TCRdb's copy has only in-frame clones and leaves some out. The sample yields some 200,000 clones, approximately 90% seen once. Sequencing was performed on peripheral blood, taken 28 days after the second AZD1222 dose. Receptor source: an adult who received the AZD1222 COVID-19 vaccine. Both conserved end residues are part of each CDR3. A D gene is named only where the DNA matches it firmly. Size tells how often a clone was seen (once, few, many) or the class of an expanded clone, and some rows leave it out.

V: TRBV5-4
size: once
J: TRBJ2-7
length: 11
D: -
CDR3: CASSQLGEQYF
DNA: TGTGCCAGCAGCCAATTGGGGGAGCAGTACTTC

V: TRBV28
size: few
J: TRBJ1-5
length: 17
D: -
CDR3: CASSLLERLTPNQPQHF
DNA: TGTGCCAGCAGTTTATTGGAGAGGCTCACGCCCAATCAGCCCCAGCATTTT

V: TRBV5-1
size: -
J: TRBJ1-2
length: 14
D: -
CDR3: CASSLDTPNYGYTF
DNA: TGCGCCAGCAGCTTGGACACTCCGAACTATGGCTACACCTTC

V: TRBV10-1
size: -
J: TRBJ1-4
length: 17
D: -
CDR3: CASSEGQAGIKGRKLFF
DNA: TGCGCCAGCAGTGAAGGGCAGGCGGGAATAAAAGGTCGAAAACTGTTTTTT

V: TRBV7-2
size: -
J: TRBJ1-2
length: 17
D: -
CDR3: CASSLTPPQGLSYGYTF
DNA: TGTGCCAGCAGCTTAACCCCACCCCAGGGTCTAAGCTATGGCTACACCTTC

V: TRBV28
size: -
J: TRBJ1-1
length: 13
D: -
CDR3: CASSQPGTTIAFF
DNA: TGTGCCAGCAGTCAACCCGGGACAACAATAGCTTTCTTT

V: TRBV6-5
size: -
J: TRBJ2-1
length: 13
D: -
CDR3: CASRFGAVNEQFF
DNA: TGTGCCAGTAGATTTGGGGCGGTCAATGAGCAGTTCTTC

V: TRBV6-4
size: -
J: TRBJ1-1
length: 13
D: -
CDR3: CASSALGGTEAFF
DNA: TGTGCCAGCAGTGCATTGGGGGGCACTGAAGCTTTCTTT

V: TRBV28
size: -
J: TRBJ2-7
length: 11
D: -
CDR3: CASKKSYEQYF
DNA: TGTGCCAGCAAGAAGTCCTACGAGCAGTACTTC

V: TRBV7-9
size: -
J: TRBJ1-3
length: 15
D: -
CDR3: CASHGTLSSGNTIYF
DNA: TGTGCCAGCCACGGGACATTGAGCTCTGGAAACACCATATATTTT

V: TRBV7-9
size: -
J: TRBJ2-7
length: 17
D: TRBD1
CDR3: CASSSHGGQASSYEQYF
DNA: TGTGCCAGCAGCTCCCATGGCGGACAGGCAAGCTCCTACGAGCAGTACTTC

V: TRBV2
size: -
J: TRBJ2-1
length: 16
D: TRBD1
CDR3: CASTLELTGGNNEQFF
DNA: TGTGCCAGCACCCTGGAGCTGACAGGGGGCAACAATGAGCAGTTCTTC

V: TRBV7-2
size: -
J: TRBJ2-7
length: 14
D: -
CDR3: CASSPMVGSYEQYF
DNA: TGTGCCAGCAGCCCCATGGTGGGGTCCTACGAGCAGTACTTC

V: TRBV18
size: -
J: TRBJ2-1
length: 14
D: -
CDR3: CASSPSRGYNEQFF
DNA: TGTGCCAGCTCACCGTCGAGGGGCTACAATGAGCAGTTCTTC

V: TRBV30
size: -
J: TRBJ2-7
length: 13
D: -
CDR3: CAWSLSYSYEQYF
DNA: TGTGCCTGGAGTTTGTCCTACTCCTACGAGCAGTACTTC

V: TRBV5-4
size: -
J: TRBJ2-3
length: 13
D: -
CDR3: CASSSVGTDTQYF
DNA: TGTGCCAGCAGCTCCGTCGGCACAGATACGCAGTATTTT